Given below is one TCR beta chain in context. What this receptor recognizes is not known. Nothing much larger sits one base from this clone, and base qualities are not available. The data are from a study of CD8 T cells in ankylosing spondylitis (TCRdb year 2017). In terms of the full investigation: T cell receptor beta repertoires were profiled in healthy donors and ankylosing spondylitis patients so that disease-linked TCR variants could be found. The full study cohort was made up of about two dozen ankylosing spondylitis patients and 108 healthy donors. Peripheral blood was sampled, and synovial fluid was additionally collected from ankylosing spondylitis patients.

The germline V gene sets CDR1 to SNHLY and CDR2 to FYNNEI. At the junction V is shortened by 10 bases and J by 3 bases; bases outside the gene matches: 6. From the cysteine through the phenylalanine, the CDR3 covers 14 amino acids. The retained sequence is limited to the CDR3, 42 bases, with the frame set at the first base. Results and caveats for the whole study, not just this receptor: Blood from ankylosing spondylitis patients appeared to be characterized by a TCR beta motif composed of under ten highly homologous amino acid variants. The disease-linked clones were reported to be significantly enriched in matched synovial fluid samples from ankylosing spondylitis patients. A CD8+ phenotype was shown by the disease-linked clones, which were found at relatively low frequencies in peripheral blood. Some of the motif variants had been reported before in the synovial fluid and blood of reactive arthritis patients, a finding that suggests common disease-initiation mechanisms.

The run used an Illumina HiSeq 2500. TCR beta libraries were prepared by quantitative 5'-RACE with molecular barcodes. Per the authors' processing: Disease-linked TCR variants were identified with a new computational method built on a probabilistic model of VDJ rearrangement. In-frame beta chains were kept once TCRdb had trimmed the public reads at Q25 with fastp and called clones with MiXCR. Rows are unified per CDR3 protein, each entry keeping the most common DNA and genes. In this record, the V and J calls reflect TCRdb's handling and not the investigators' own analysis. The sample yields some 700,000 distinct CDR3 sequences; around 20% were counted once. The ten largest clonotypes hold about a fifth of the sample.

The V gene is TRBV2 and the J gene is TRBJ2-2; TRBD1 fits 9 bases in the junction. The sample comprised blood, either unsorted or a sorted T cell fraction (not recorded which). The clonotype originates from a male donor with ankylosing spondylitis. Read as DNA, the sequence is TGTGCCATAACCCGGGACAGGGACACCGGGGAGCTGTTTTTT. Protein translation: CAITRDRDTGELFF.